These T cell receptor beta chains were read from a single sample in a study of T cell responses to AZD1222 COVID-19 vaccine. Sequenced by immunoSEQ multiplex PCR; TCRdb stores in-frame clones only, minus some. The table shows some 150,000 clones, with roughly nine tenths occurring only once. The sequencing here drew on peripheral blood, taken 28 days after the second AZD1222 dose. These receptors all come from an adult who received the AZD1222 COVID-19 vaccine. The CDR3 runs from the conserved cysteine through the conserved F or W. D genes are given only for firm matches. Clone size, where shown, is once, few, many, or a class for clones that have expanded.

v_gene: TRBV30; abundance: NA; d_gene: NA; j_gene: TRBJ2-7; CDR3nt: TGTGCCTGGAGCGAACAGGGACACTCCTACGAGCAGTACTTC; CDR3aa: CAWSEQGHSYEQYF
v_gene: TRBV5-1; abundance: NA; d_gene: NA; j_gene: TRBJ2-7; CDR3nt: TGCGCCAGCAGCTTGAGCCACAACTCCTACGAGCAGTACTTC; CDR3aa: CASSLSHNSYEQYF
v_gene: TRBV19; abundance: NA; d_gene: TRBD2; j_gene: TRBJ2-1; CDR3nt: TGTGCCAGTAGTATACTCGATAGCGGGACGGCTGAGCAGTTCTTC; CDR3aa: CASSILDSGTAEQFF
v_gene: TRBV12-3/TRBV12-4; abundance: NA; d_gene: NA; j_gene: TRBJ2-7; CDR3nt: TGTGCCAGCAGTTTGGGGGGCCACGAGCAGTACTTC; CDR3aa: CASSLGGHEQYF
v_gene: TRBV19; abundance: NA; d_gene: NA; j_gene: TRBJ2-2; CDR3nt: TGTGCCAGTAGGGGCCTGGGGGGGCCCAACACCGGGGAGCTGTTTTTT; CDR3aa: CASRGLGGPNTGELFF
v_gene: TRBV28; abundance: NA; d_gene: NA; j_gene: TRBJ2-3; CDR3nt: TGTGCCGCCGGGACCGAGGGGAGAGATACGCAGTATTTT; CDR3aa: CAAGTEGRDTQYF
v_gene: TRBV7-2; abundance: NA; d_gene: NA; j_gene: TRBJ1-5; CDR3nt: TGTGCCAGCAGCTTAGTAGGGGCAGTCAATCAGCCCCAGCATTTT; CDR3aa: CASSLVGAVNQPQHF
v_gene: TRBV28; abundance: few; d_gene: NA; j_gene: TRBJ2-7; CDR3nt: TGTGCCAGCAGCGAGGCAGGGGGGCAAATCAACGAGCAGTACTTC; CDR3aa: CASSEAGGQINEQYF
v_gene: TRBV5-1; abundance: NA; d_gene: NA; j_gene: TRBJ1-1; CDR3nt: TGCGCCAGCAGGAACGTAGGGAGGCTGAACACTGAAGCTTTCTTT; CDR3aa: CASRNVGRLNTEAFF
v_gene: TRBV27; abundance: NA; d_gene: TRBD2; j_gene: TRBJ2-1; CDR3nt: TGTGCCAGCAGACCGAATTGGGAGGGCTACAATGAGCAGTTCTTC; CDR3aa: CASRPNWEGYNEQFF
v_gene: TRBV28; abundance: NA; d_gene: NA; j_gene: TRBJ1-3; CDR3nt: TGTGCCAGCAATACAGGACAGTCTGGAAACACCATATATTTT; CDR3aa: CASNTGQSGNTIYF
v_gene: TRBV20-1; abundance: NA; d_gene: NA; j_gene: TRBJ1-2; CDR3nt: TGCAGTGTTGGAACTAGACATGGCTACACCTTC; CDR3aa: CSVGTRHGYTF
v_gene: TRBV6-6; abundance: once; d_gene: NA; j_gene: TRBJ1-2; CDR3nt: TGTGCCAGCAGTCACTCGGAGAATAACTATGGCTACACCTTC; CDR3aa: CASSHSENNYGYTF
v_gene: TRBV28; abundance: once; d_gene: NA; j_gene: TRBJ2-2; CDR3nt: TGTGCCAGCAAACTGTGGTCAACGAACACCGGGGAGCTGTTTTTT; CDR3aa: CASKLWSTNTGELFF
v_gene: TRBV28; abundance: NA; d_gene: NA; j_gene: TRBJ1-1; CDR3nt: TGTGCCAGCAGTCTTAAATGGGCAGGAACGAACAGTAGGGCTGAAGCTTTCTTT; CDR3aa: CASSLKWAGTNSRAEAFF
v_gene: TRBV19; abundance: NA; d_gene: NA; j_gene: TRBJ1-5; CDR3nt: TGTGCCAGTAGTCCCCGGCTGGATCAGCCCCAGCATTTT; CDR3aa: CASSPRLDQPQHF
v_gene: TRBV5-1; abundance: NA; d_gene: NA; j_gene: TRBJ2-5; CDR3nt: TGCGCCAGCAGCTTCCGCCGGGGGACCCAAGAGACCCAGTACTTC; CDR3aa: CASSFRRGTQETQYF
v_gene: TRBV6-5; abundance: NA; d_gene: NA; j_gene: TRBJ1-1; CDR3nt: TGTGCCAGCAGTTACTCGAGGCAGACTGAAGCTTTCTTT; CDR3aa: CASSYSRQTEAFF
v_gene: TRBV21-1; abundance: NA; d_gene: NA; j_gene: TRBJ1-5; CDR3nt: TGTGCCAGCAGCAAAGAGGATGGCAGGGGAGGCCAGCCCCAGCATTTT; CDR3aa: CASSKEDGRGGQPQHF
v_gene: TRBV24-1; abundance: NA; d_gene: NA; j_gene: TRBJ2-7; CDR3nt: TGTGCCACCAGTGATCCACAGACCTACGAGCAGTACTTC; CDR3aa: CATSDPQTYEQYF
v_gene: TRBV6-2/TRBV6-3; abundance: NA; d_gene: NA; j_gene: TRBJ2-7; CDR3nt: TGTGCCAGCAGTTACGGGGGTTCGTACGAGCAGTACTTC; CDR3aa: CASSYGGSYEQYF
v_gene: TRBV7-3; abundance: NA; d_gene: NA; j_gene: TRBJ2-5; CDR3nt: TGTGCCAGCAGCTTAGAACTGAGGGGAGAGACCCAGTACTTC; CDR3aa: CASSLELRGETQYF
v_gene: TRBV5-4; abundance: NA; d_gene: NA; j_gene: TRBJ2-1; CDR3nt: TGTGCCAGCAGCTTGGAGTACAATGAGCAGTTCTTC; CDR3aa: CASSLEYNEQFF
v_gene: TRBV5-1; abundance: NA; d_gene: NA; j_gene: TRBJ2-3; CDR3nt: TGCGCCAGCAGCCCGGGGACGGCTAGCACAGATACGCAGTATTTT; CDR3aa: CASSPGTASTDTQYF
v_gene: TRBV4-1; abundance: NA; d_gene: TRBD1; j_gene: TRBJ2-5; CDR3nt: TGCGCCAGCAGCCAAGAACAGGGGCCCCAAGAGACCCAGTACTTC; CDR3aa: CASSQEQGPQETQYF
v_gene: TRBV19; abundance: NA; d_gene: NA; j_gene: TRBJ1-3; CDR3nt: TGTGCCAGTAGATCCCTGCACTCTGGAAACACCATATATTTT; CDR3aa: CASRSLHSGNTIYF
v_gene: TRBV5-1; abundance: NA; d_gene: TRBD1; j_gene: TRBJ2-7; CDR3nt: TGCGCCAGCAAGAGGACAGGGGACCACGAGCAGTACTTC; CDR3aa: CASKRTGDHEQYF
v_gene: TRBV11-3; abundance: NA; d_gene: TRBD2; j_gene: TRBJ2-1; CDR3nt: TGTGCCAGCAGCTCTTTATCTAGCGGGAGGCTTCAGGATGAGCAGTTCTTC; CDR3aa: CASSSLSSGRLQDEQFF
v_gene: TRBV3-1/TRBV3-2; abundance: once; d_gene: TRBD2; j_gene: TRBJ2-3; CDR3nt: TGTGCCAGCAGCCAAGATGGTCTAGCGGGAGACCGGAAAGATACGCAGTATTTT; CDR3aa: CASSQDGLAGDRKDTQYF
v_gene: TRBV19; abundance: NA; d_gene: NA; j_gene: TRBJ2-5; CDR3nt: TGTGCCAGTAGTGGGCGGGTTCAAGAGACCCAGTACTTC; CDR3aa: CASSGRVQETQYF
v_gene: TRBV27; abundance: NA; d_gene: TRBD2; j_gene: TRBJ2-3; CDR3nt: TGTGCCAGCCGATCGACTAGCGGGGGGGACACAGATACGCAGTATTTT; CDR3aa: CASRSTSGGDTDTQYF
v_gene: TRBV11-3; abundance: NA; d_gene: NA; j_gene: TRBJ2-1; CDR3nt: TGTGCCAGCAGCTTAGATGGACTGCTAAACAATGAGCAGTTCTTC; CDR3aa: CASSLDGLLNNEQFF
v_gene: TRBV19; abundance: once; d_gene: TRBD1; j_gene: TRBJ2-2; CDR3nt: TGTGCCAGTAGTATAGGTGACAGGGGGCGCGGTAGCGGGGAGCTGTTTTTT; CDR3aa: CASSIGDRGRGSGELFF
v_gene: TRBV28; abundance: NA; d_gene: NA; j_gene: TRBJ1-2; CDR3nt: TGTGCCAGCAGTTTACTCCCCCGAGGGGGAGGAGGTGGCTACACCTTC; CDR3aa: CASSLLPRGGGGGYTF
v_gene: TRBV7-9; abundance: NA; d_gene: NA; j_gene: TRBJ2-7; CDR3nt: TGTGCCAGCAGCTTGGGGGGAGTGACTAACGAGCAGTACTTC; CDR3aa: CASSLGGVTNEQYF
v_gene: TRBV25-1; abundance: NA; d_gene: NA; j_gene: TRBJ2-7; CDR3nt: TGTGCCAGCAGTGAAAAGGGGGACAAAGTTCGGGCGTACTTC; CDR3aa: CASSEKGDKVRAYF
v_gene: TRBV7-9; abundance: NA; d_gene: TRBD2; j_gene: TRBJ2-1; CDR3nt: TGTGCCAGCAGCTTAGGGGTCGCTAGCGGTCTTGAGCAGTTCTTC; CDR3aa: CASSLGVASGLEQFF
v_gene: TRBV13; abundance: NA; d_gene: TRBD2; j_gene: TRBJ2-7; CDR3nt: TGTGCCAGCAGCAATAGCGGGGCCACCTACGAGCAGTACTTC; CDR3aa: CASSNSGATYEQYF
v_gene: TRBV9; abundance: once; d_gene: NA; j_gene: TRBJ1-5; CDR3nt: TGTGCCAGCAGCGTCGACAACAATCAGCCCCAGCATTTT; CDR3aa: CASSVDNNQPQHF
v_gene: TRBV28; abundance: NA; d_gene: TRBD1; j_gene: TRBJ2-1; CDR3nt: TGTGCCAGCAGCAGTCCAGGGGGCTCCTACAATGAGCAGTTCTTC; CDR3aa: CASSSPGGSYNEQFF
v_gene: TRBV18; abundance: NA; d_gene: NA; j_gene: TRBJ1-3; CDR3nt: TGTGCCAGCTCACCACTCACGGGAACGGTAGGAAACACCATATATTTT; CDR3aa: CASSPLTGTVGNTIYF
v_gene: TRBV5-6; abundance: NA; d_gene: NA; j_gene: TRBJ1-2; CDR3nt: TGTGCCAGCAGCTCTGGAATAGAGGCGTTCTATGGCTACACCTTC; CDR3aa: CASSSGIEAFYGYTF
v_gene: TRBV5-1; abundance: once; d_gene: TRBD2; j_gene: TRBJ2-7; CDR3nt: TGCGCCAGCAGCATTGGACTAGCGGGAGGGCCTAACGAGCAGTACTTC; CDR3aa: CASSIGLAGGPNEQYF
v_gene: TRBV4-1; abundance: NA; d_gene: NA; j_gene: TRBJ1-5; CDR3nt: TGCGCCAGCAGCCAAGTCGTCAACTCGGACATCGGGCAGCCCCAGCATTTT; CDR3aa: CASSQVVNSDIGQPQHF
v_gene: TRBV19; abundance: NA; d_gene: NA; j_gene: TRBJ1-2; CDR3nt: TGTGCCAGTAAAAACGAGGCCTTTTACTATGGCTACACCTTC; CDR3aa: CASKNEAFYYGYTF